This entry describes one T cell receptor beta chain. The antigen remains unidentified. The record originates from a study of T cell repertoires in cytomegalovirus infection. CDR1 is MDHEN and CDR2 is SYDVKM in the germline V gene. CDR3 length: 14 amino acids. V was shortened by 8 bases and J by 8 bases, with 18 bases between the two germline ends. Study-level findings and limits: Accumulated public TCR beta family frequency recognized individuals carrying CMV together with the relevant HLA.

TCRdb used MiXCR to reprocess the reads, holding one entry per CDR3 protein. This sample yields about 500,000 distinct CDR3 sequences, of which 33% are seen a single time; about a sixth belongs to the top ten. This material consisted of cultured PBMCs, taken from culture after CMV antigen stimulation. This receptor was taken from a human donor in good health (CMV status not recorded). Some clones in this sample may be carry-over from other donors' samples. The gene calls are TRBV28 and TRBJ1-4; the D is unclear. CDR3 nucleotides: TGTGCCAGCGGTCTCTTGCAGGCACGCGAAAAACTGTTTTTT. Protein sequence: CASGLLQAREKLFF.